This entry lists 14 T cell receptor delta chains sequenced from one sample in a study of Vδ1+ human thymocytes. Overall study findings and caveats: Thymic TRG and TRD repertoires appeared highly polyclonal.

RNA was extracted from the cells and then reverse transcribed. The CDR3 regions were amplified by multiplex PCR from V-gene primers to a constant-region primer. TCRdb reanalyzed the multiplex PCR reads using CATT. The sample holds around 56,000 delta-chain clones, about 15% seen once. Their recognized antigens are unknown. The sample taken for sequencing was Vdelta1+ gamma-delta thymocytes from the thymus. As to subset: FACS-sorted CD3+ TCRalphabeta- TCRVdelta1+ TCRVdelta2- thymocytes. These TCRs come from a girl under three years old who had congenital heart surgery.

In its sample, this clone was seen a few times. The DNA is omitted, as the CDR3 cannot be located on it reliably, and the CDR3 follows TCRdb's listing. The chain employs TRDV1 and TRDJ1; TRDD3, the table's D call, lacks a check against the DNA. The germline CDR1 and CDR2 sequences are TSWWSYY and QGS. The CDR3 is 21 amino acids long, termini counted. The chain's CDR3 is CALGELPTFGIPGGYNDKLIF.

The chain recombines TRDV1 with TRDJ1, with D maybe TRDD3 (7 bases). The germline V gene has CDR1 TSWWSYY and CDR2 QGS. The CDR3 runs to 20 residues. V lost 5 bases and J 0 bases, leaving 28 bases between the germline ends. CDR3 in DNA: TGTGCTCTTGGGCTTCGTTTCCTTCCAACAGGGGGATCGGACACCGATAAACTCATCTTT. It translates to CALGLRFLPTGGSDTDKLIF.

The J gene is TRDJ1, the V gene TRDV1, with 7 bases fitting TRDD3. The CDR3 is made up of 18 amino acids. J was trimmed by 0 bases and V by 2 bases; bases with no gene match: 12. Looked up from germline, CDR1 is TSWWSYY and CDR2 is QGS. As DNA, the CDR3 is TGTGCTCTTGGGGAAGGTGGATACGGGGCGGATTACACCGATAAACTCATCTTT. Translation gives CALGEGGYGADYTDKLIF.

The chain has TRDV1 and TRDJ1, with D tentatively TRDD2 (9 bases). Trimming left V 1 base short and J 3 bases short, with 42 bases between. Germline values: CDR1 TSWWSYY, CDR2 QGS. This CDR3 comprises 25 residues. The DNA of the CDR3 is TGTGCTCTTGGGGAACGAGGGACCTCCTTCCTACCCCGCAGTCTGCGGGGGGATATCCCCGATAAACTCATCTTT. It encodes CALGERGTSFLPRSLRGDIPDKLIF.

A few counts support this clone. V gene TRDV1 combines with J gene TRDJ1, with D possibly being TRDD3 (5 bases). Trimming left V 1 base short and J 2 bases short, with 14 bases between. The CDR3 sequence is 16 residues long. Germline V gene data show CDR1 as TSWWSYY and CDR2 as QGS. This CDR3 reads CALGEPGLGNTDKLIF. The CDR3 DNA reads as TGTGCTCTTGGGGAACCCGGCCTGGGTAATACCGATAAACTCATCTTT.

This rearrangement joins TRDV1 to TRDJ1; 9 bases are a match to TRDD3. V was pared by 2 bases and J by 1 base, with 26 bases of the junction left unmatched. The CDR3 sequence is 23 residues long. Germline-derived CDR1 and CDR2 are TSWWSYY and QGS. CDR3 protein: CALGEGRPPRTGGGYSVTDKLIF. In nucleotides, the CDR3 is TGTGCTCTTGGGGAAGGGCGACCTCCTCGTACTGGCGGGGGATACTCGGTCACCGATAAACTCATCTTT.

The chain links TRDV1 to TRDJ1; 7 bases line up with TRDD3. The germline V gene has CDR1 TSWWSYY and CDR2 QGS. J lost 1 base, V lost 9 bases, and 23 bases had no gene match. The CDR3 totals 19 residues. The CDR3 reads CALLAKEVGGGGITDKLIF. The CDR3 coding sequence is TGTGCTCTCTTGGCTAAGGAGGTTGGGGGCGGGGGGATCACCGATAAACTCATCTTT.

This clone was seen more than once but under ten times. The chain links TRDV1 to TRDJ1; 8 bases agree with TRDD3. Germline CDR1 and CDR2: TSWWSYY and QGS. The junction had 14 bases not matched to a gene; V was cut back by 4 bases and J by 10 bases. The CDR3 contains 15 residues. The DNA of the CDR3 is TGTGCTCTTGGGGGATTACTGGGGGCTGACGTCGGACTCATCTTT. It codes for CALGGLLGADVGLIF.

The V and J genes are TRDV1 and TRDJ1, with 10 bases fitting TRDD3. Per germline, CDR1 TSWWSYY and CDR2 QGS. Trimming took 2 bases from V and 0 from J; bases not matched to a gene: 24. There are 23 residues in the CDR3. This CDR3 is CALGEDQKPTNWGMQRYTDKLIF. The CDR3 DNA is TGTGCTCTTGGGGAAGACCAGAAGCCTACGAACTGGGGGATGCAGCGGTACACCGATAAACTCATCTTT.

This clone rates as medium-sized. The chain couples TRDV2 to TRDJ1; 12 bases are shared with TRDD3. This CDR3 region has 19 residues. CDR1 and CDR2 (germline): GEAIGNYY, EKD. J gave up 0 bases and V 0 bases, and 10 bases lay outside the gene matches. For the CDR3, the DNA is TGTGCCTGTGACACCGGCCCATTTACTGGGGGATACTACACCGATAAACTCATCTTT. It yields the protein CACDTGPFTGGYYTDKLIF.

This clone appeared a few times. The V gene is TRDV1, the J gene TRDJ1; 7 positions match TRDD3. Germline values: CDR1 TSWWSYY, CDR2 QGS. The V gene end was trimmed by 5 bases and the J gene end by 0 bases; junction bases not matched to a gene: 15. The CDR3 length is 18 residues. CDR3 amino acids: CALGTHSCGTGDTDKLIF. CDR3 nucleotides: TGTGCTCTTGGGACACATTCCTGCGGTACTGGGGACACCGATAAACTCATCTTT.

The chain couples TRDV1 to TRDJ2, with 13 bases lining up with TRDD3. V shed 1 base and J 0 bases; nucleotides not matched to a gene: 26. Germline V gene sequence: CDR1 TSWWSYY, CDR2 QGS. The CDR3 is 26 amino acids. The CDR3: CALGERRWLPHRTGGYALALTAQLFF. The CDR3 region has the DNA TGTGCTCTTGGGGAACGAAGGTGGCTTCCTCACCGTACTGGGGGATACGCTCTAGCTTTGACAGCACAACTCTTCTTT.

This clone was seen a few times. The chain uses TRDV1 and TRDJ1; D is possibly TRDD3 (5 bases). The CDR3 extends over 25 amino acids. V dropped 0 bases and J dropped 2 bases, with 40 bases sitting between them. The germline CDR1 and CDR2 sequences are TSWWSYY and QGS. The CDR3 spells CALGELRSLRLSRYPPPFTTDKLIF. In DNA form, the CDR3 reads TGTGCTCTTGGGGAACTCCGGTCCCTGCGATTATCTCGATACCCACCCCCCTTTACGACCGATAAACTCATCTTT.

This clone has just a few counts. The chain employs TRDV1 and TRDJ1; 10 bases map to TRDD3. This CDR3 is built from 21 residues. With 1 base clipped from V and 0 bases from J, the junction kept 17 bases outside the gene matches. Germline assignment: CDR1 TSWWSYY and CDR2 QGS. Here the CDR3 DNA reads TGTGCTCTTGGGGAACCGCTTTGCCGTACTGGGGGATGGGAAGACACCGATAAACTCATCTTT. This gives the protein CALGEPLCRTGGWEDTDKLIF.